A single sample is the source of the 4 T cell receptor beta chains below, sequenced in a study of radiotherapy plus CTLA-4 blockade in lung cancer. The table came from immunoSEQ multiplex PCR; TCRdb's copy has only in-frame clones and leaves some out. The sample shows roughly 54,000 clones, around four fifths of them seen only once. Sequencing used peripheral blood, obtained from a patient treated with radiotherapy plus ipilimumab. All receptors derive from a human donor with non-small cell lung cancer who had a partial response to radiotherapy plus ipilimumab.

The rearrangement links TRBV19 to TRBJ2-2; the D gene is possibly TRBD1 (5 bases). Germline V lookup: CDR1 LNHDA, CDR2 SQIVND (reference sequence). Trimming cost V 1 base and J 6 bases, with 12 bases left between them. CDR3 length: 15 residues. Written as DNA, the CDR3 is TGTGCCAGTAGTATAGGTTTTAGGGGTGCCGGGGAGCTGTTTTTT. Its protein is CASSIGFRGAGELFF.

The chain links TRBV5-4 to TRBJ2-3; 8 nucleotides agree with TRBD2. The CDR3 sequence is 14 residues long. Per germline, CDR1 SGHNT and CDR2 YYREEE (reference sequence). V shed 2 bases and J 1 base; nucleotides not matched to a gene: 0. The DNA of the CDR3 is TGTGCCAGCAGCTTTAGCGGGGGCACAGATACGCAGTATTTT. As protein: CASSFSGGTDTQYF. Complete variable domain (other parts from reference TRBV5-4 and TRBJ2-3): ETGVTQSPTHLIKTRGQQVTLRCSSQSGHNTVSWYQQALGQGPQFIFQYYREEENGRGNFPPRFSGLQFPNYSSELNVNALELDDSALYLCASSFSGGTDTQYFGPGTRLTVL.

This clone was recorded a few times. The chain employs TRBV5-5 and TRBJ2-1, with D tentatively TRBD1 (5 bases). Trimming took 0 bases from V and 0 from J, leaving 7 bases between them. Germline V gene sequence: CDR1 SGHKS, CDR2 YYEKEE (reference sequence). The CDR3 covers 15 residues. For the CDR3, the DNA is TGTGCCAGCAGCTTGGAGGGGTTCTCCTACAATGAGCAGTTCTTC. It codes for CASSLEGFSYNEQFF.

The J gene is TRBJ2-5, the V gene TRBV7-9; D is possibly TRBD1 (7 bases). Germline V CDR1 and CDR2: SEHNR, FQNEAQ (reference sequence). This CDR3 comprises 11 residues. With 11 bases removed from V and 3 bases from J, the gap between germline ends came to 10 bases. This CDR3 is CAGGTEETQYF. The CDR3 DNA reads TGTGCCGGCGGGACAGAAGAGACCCAGTACTTC.